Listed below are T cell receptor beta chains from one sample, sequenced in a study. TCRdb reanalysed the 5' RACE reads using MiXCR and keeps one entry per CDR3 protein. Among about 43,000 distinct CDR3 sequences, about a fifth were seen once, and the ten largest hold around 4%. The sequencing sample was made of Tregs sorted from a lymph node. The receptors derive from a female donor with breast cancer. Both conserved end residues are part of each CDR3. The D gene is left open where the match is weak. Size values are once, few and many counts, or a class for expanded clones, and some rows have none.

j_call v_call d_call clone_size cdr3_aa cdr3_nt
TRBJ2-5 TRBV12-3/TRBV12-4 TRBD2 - CASSTRKRAGDPETQYF TGTGCCAGCAGCACCAGGAAGAGAGCGGGAGATCCAGAGACCCAGTACTTC
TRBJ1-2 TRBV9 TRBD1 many CASSASDWDSDYGYTF TGTGCCAGCAGCGCGAGCGACTGGGACAGTGACTATGGCTACACCTTC
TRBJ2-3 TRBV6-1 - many CASCLDAGGDTQYF TGTGCCAGCTGTCTCGATGCGGGCGGAGATACGCAGTATTTT
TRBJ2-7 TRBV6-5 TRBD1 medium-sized CASSYPGQGYEQYF TGTGCCAGCAGTTACCCCGGACAGGGCTACGAGCAGTACTTC
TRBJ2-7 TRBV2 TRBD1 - CASFRAGGYEQYF TGTGCCAGCTTTCGGGCAGGGGGCTACGAGCAGTACTTC
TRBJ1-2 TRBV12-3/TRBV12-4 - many CASSLGRGYTF TGTGCCAGCAGTTTAGGTCGGGGCTACACCTTC
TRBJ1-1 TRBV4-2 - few CASRATANTEAFF TGTGCCAGCAGGGCTACAGCGAACACTGAAGCTTTCTTT
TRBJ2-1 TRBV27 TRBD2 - CASSYAGRAFDEQFF TGTGCTAGCAGTTATGCCGGGAGGGCCTTCGATGAGCAGTTCTTC
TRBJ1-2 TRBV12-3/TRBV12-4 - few CASSPGTIHGYTF TGTGCCAGCAGTCCCGGGACAATCCATGGCTACACCTTC
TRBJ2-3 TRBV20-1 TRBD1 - CSASARQGLSTDTQYF TGCAGTGCATCGGCGAGACAGGGGCTAAGCACAGATACGCAGTATTTT
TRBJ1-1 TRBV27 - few CASSLRGVTEAFF TGTGCCAGCAGTTTAAGGGGGGTCACTGAAGCTTTCTTT
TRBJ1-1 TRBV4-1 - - CASSQAPTGGEAFF TGCGCCAGCAGCCAAGCCCCGACAGGAGGCGAAGCTTTCTTT
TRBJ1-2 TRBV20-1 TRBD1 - CSARDRATGAYEGYTF TGCAGTGCTAGAGATAGGGCGACAGGGGCATATGAAGGCTACACCTTC
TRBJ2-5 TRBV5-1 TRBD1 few CASSTGQGGGETQYF TGCGCCAGCAGCACCGGACAGGGTGGGGGAGAGACCCAGTACTTC
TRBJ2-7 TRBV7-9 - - CASSLALIGFEQYF TGTGCCAGCAGCTTAGCGCTGATCGGATTCGAGCAGTACTTC
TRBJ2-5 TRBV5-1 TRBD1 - CASSRISGQQETQYF TGCGCCAGCAGCCGGATCTCGGGACAGCAAGAGACCCAGTACTTC
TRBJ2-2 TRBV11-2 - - CASNSGRPTNTGELFF TGTGCCAGCAACTCGGGGCGGCCGACCAACACCGGGGAGCTGTTTTTT
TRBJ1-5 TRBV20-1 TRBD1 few CSARTGGYTQPQHF TGCAGTGCTAGGACAGGGGGCTACACTCAGCCCCAGCATTTT
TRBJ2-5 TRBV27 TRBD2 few CASSPKVFGLAGGRETQYF TGTGCCAGCAGCCCAAAAGTATTCGGACTAGCGGGAGGCCGAGAGACCCAGTACTTC
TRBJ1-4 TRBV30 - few CAWTPSWGTTNEKLFF TGTGCCTGGACGCCCTCGTGGGGGACAACTAATGAAAAACTGTTTTTT